This T cell receptor beta chain was sequenced in a study of T cells expressing NK-cell markers. Study summary: HCMV seropositivity characterized most of the eight sequenced donors, and seronegativity one.

TCRdb reprocessed the 5' RACE reads; each CDR3 protein has one entry and no DNA is given. In all, the sample yields hundreds of thousands of distinct CDR3 sequences. Study-level results: Dominant NKG2C+ clonotypes made up roughly 1.0-8% of CD8+ T cells in roughly six donors. Also leading the CD3+CD56-NKG2C+ fraction in a few donors were these clonotypes.

A word on this clonotype: Its matching antigen is unknown.

Germline CDR1 SGHNT, CDR2 YYREEE (reference sequence). The CDR3 length is 12 residues. The chain combines TRBV5-4 with TRBJ1-5; the TCRdb call, TRBD1, lacks DNA for checking. The receptor was isolated from a woman aged 18-69 years in good health. The sample was blood T cells: a sorted CD56 or NKG2C T cell subset, CD4+ or CD8+ T cells, or bulk PBMC T cells (not recorded which). The CDR3 sequence: CASSLGDSHQHF.